One sample yielded the 5 T cell receptor beta chains listed below, sequenced in a study of cytomegalovirus exposure and HLA in healthy donors. The PCR made use of 60 Vbeta and 13 Jbeta primers. Sequencing was performed with immunoSEQ multiplex PCR; in TCRdb, only in-frame clones are kept and a portion is missing. The sample records roughly 190,000 clones, 75% to 85% being singletons. Sequencing was performed on PBMCs. The receptors stem from a woman aged 18-35 years in good health and CMV-seronegative.

In this sample, this clone turned up a few times. This chain links TRBV6-1 with TRBJ2-7; tentatively, D is TRBD1 (6 bases). Germline loops: CDR1 MNHNS, CDR2 SASEGT. CDR3 length: 13 residues. V was trimmed by 6 bases and J by 5 bases, leaving 14 bases between them. Here the CDR3 DNA reads TGTGCCAGCAGCGTGAGGGGGAACGACGAGCAGTACTTC. Protein sequence: CASSVRGNDEQYF.

J is TRBJ2-7 and V is TRBV29-1, with 7 nucleotides matching TRBD1. CDR1 SQVTM and CDR2 ANQGSEA come from the germline V gene. After removal of 5 bases from V and 4 bases from J, the junction contained 14 bases not matched to a gene. The length of the CDR3 is 15 residues. CDR3 in amino acids: CSVKGATNLPYEQYF. Written as DNA, the CDR3 is TGCAGCGTTAAGGGGGCAACCAACCTTCCTTACGAGCAGTACTTC.

The chain joins TRBV19 to TRBJ2-5; D is possibly TRBD1 (7 bases). The V end was cut by 1 base, the J end by 11 bases, with 17 bases between. This CDR3 region has 14 residues. Germline-derived CDR1 and CDR2 are LNHDA and SQIVND (reference sequence). This chain's CDR3 is CASSIGRDRRGQYF. The CDR3 region has the DNA TGTGCCAGTAGTATAGGGCGGGACAGACGCGGGCAGTACTTC.

The chain carries TRBV12-2 and TRBJ1-6. TRBV12-2 is an annotated pseudogene. The CDR3 covers 19 residues. The CDR3 region has the DNA TGTGCAAGTCGCTTAGGGGGTCTGGGGGGAACGCAAAATAATTCACCCCTCCACTTT. Its translation: CASRLGGLGGTQNNSPLHF.

Comment on this clone: Other DNA variants within this sample encode the same CDR3. The chain joins TRBV5-1 to TRBJ1-1; D is uncertain. The germline CDR1 and CDR2 sequences are SGHRS and YFSETQ. This CDR3 region has 13 residues. Between the trimmed V and J ends, which lost 0 bases and 3 bases, there was a span of 6 bases. CDR3 nucleotides: TGCGCCAGCAGCTTGGTAACGGACACTGAAGCTTTCTTT. Translation gives CASSLVTDTEAFF.